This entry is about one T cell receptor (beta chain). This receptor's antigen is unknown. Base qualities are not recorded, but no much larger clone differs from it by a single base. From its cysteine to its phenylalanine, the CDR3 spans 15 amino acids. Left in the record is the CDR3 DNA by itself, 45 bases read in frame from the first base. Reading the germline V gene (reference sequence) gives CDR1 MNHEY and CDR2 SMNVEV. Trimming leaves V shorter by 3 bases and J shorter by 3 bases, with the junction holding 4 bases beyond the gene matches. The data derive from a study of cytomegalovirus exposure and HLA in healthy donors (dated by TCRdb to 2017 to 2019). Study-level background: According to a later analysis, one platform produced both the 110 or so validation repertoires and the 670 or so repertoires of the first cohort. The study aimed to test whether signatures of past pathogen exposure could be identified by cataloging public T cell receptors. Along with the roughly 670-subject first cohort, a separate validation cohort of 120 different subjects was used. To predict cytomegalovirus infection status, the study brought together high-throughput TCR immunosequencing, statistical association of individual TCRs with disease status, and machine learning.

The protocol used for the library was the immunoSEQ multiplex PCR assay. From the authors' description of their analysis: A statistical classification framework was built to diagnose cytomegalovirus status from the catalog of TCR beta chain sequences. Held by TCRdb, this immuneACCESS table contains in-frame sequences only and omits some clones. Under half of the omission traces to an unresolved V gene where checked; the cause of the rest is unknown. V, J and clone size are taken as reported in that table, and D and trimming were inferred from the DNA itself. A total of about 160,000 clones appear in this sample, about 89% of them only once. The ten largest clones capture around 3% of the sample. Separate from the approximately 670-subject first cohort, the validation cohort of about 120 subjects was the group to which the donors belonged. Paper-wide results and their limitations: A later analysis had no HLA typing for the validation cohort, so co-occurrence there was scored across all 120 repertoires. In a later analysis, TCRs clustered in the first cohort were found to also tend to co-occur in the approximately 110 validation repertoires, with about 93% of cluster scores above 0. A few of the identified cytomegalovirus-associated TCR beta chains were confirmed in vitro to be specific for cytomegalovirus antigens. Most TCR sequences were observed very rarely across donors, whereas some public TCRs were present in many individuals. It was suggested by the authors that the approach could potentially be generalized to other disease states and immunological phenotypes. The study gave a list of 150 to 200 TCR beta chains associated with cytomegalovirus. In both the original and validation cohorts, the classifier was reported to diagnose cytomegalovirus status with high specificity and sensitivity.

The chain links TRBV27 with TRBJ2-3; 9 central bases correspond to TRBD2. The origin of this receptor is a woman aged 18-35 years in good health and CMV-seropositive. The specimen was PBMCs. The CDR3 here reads CASSLTSGATDTQYF. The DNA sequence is TGTGCCAGCAGTTTGACTAGCGGAGCAACAGATACGCAGTATTTT.